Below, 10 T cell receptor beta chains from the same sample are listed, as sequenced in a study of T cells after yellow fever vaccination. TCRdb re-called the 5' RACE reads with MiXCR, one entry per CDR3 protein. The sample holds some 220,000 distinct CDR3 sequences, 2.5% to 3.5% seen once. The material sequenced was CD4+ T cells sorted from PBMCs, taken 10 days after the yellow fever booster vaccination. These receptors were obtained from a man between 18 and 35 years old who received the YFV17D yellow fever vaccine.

CDR3 amino acids: CASTLLRQQFF. Here the CDR3 DNA reads TGTGCCAGTACTCTACTGAGACAGCAGTTCTTC. The rearrangement uses TRBV7-9 and TRBJ2-1; D remains unclear. Germline CDR1 and CDR2: SEHNR and FQNEAQ (reference sequence). This CDR3 has 11 residues. V shed 9 bases and J shed 11 bases, with 14 bases lying between them.

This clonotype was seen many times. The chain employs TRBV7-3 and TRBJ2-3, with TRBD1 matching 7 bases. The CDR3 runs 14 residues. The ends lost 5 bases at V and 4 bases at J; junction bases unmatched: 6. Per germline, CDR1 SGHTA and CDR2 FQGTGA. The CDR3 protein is CASSAGQASDTQYF. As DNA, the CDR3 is TGTGCCAGCAGCGCCGGACAGGCCTCAGATACGCAGTATTTT.

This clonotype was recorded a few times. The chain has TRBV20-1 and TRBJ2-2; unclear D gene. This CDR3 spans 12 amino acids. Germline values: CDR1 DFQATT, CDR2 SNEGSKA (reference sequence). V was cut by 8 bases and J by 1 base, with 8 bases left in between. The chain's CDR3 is CSLQVNTGELFF. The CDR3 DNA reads TGCAGTTTGCAGGTGAACACCGGGGAGCTGTTTTTT.

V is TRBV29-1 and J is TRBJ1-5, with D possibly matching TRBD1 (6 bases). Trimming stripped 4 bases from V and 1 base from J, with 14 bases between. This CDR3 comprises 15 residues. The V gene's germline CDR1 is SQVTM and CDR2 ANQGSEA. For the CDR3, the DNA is TGCAGCGTTGGGCAGGGGTCCCTAAGCAATCAGCCCCAGCATTTT. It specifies CSVGQGSLSNQPQHF.

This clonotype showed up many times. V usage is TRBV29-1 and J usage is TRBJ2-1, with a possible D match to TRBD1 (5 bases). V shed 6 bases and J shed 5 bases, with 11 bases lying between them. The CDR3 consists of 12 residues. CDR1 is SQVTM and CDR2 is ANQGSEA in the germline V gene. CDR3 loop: CSVAGYNNEQFF. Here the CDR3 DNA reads TGCAGCGTCGCAGGGTATAACAATGAGCAGTTCTTC.

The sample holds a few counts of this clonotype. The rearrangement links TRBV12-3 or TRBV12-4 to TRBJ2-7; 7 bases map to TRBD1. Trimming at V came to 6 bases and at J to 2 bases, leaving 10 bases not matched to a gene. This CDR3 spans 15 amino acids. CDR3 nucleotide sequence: TGTGCCAGCAGACACCTACAGGGGTCCCCCTACGAGCAGTACTTC. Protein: CASRHLQGSPYEQYF.

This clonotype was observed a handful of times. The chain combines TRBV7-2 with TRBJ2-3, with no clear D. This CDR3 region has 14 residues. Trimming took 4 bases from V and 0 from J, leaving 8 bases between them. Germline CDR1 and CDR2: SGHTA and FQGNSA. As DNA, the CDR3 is TGTGCCAGCAGCTCTAGTTTGAGCACAGATACGCAGTATTTT. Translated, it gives CASSSSLSTDTQYF. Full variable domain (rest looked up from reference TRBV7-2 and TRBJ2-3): GAGVSQSPSNKVTEKGKDVELRCDPISGHTALYWYRQSLGQGLEFLIYFQGNSAPDKSGLPSDRFSAERTGGSVSTLTIQRTQQEDSAVYLCASSSSLSTDTQYFGPGTRLTVL.

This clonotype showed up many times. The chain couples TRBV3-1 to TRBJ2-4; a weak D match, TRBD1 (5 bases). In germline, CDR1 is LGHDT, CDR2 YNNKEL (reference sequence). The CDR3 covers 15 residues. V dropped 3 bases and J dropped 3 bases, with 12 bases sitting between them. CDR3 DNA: TGTGCCAGCAGCCACGGCAGGGTGGTCAAAAACATTCAGTACTTC. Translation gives CASSHGRVVKNIQYF.

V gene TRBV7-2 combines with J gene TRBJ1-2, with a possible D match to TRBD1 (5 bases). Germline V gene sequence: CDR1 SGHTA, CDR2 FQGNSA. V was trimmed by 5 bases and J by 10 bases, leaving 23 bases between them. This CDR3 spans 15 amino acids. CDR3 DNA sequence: TGTGCCAGCAGCCGGGACCGCATAGCCCCTCCTCACTACACCTTC. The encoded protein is CASSRDRIAPPHYTF.

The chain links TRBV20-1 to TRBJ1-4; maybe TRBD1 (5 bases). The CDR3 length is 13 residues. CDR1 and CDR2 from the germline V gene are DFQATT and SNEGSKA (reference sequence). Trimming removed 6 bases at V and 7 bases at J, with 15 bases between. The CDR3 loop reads CSATPPGTEKLFF. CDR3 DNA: TGCAGTGCCACCCCCCCCGGGACTGAAAAACTGTTTTTT.